This T cell receptor (beta chain) was found in a study of shared clonotypes between healthy human individuals. Study in general: Each donor's CD8 memory used one plate, CD8 naive two, each CD4 subset three.

The repertoire was sequenced with immunoSEQ multiplex PCR; TCRdb's copy has only in-frame clones and lacks some. This repertoire shows 850,000 to 1,200,000 clones, about 75% found once; its top ten account for less than 1.5%. Turning to this clone: Antigen unknown.

Naive CD45RA+ and memory CD45RA-negative subsets were split from CD4+ cells. This CDR3 is 15 amino acids long. V was pared by 5 bases and J by 5 bases, with 10 bases of the junction left unmatched. Per germline, CDR1 GTSNPN and CDR2 SVGIG (reference sequence). Study findings and constraints: Clonotypes that were shared across a few donors made up around 5% of naive CD4 clonotypes.

Material for sequencing was memory CD4+ T cells sorted from blood. Subset specified: CD45RA-negative fraction. The chain joins TRBV30 to TRBJ2-5; TRBD2 agrees at 11 bases. The TCR sequence derives from a man aged 18 to 30 in good health. CDR3 coding DNA: TGTGCCTGGTCACGGTCTAGCGGGAGGCAGGAGACCCAGTACTTC. This translates into CAWSRSSGRQETQYF.